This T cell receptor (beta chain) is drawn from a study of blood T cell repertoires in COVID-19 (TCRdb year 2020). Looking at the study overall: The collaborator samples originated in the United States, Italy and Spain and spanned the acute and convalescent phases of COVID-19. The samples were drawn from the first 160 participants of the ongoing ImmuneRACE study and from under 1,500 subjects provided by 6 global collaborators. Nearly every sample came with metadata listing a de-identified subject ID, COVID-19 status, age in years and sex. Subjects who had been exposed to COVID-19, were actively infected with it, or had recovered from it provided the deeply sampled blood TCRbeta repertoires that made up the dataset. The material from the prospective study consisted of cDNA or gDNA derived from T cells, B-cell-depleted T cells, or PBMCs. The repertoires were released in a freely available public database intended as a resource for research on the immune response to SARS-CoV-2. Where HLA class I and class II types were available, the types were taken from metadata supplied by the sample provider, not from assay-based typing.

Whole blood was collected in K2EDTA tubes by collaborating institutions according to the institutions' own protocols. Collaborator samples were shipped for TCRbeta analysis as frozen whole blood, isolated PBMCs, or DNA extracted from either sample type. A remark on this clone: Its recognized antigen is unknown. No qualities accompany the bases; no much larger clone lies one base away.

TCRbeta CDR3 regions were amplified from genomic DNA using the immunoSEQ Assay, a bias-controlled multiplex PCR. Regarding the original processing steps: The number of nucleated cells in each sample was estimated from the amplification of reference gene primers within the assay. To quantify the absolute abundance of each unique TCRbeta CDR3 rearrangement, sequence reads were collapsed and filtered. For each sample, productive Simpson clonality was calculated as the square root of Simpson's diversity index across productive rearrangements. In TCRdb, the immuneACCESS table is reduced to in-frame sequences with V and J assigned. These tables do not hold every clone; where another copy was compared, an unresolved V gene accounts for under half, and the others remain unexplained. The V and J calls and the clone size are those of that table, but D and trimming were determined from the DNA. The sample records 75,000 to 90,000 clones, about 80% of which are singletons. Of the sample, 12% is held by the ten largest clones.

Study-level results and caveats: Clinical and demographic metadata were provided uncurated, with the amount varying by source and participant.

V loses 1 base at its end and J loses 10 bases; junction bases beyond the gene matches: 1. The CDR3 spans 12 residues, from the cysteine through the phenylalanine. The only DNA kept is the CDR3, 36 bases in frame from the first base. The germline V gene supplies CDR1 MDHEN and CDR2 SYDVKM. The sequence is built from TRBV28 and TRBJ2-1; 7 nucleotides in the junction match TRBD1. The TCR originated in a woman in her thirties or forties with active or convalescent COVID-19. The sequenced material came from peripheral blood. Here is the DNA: TGTGCCAGCAGTTTATTGGACAGGGAGCAGTTCTTC. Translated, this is CASSLLDREQFF.